The 2 T cell receptor beta chains presented below share a single source sample, sequenced in a study of healthy donors' naive CD4 and CD8 T cells. Each TCR library used roughly 0.45 ug of total RNA and a linear amplification protocol. In TCRdb, the reads were re-called with MiXCR into one record per CDR3 protein. The table shows around 180,000 distinct CDR3 sequences, with around 74% occurring only once. Sequencing was done on a sample of naive CD4+ and CD8+ T cells sorted from blood, pooled from several donors. Receptors were obtained from a pool of human donors in good health; the sample pools cells from several healthy donors.

The table lists this clonotype with a count of one. The V and J genes are TRBV11-2 and TRBJ2-7; the match to TRBD1 covers 8 bases. The junction had 5 bases not matched to a gene; V was cut back by 10 bases and J by 3 bases. Germline V gene lookup returns CDR1 SGHAT and CDR2 FQNNGV. CDR3 length: 12 amino acids. The CDR3 region has the DNA TGTGCCACCGGACAGGGCCGCTACGAGCAGTACTTC. Protein product: CATGQGRYEQYF. The full variable domain, in which reference TRBV11-2 and TRBJ2-7 provide the parts outside the CDR3, is EAGVAQSPRYKIIEKRQSVAFWCNPISGHATLYWYQQILGQGPKLLIQFQNNGVVDDSQLPKDRFSAERLKGVDSTLKIQPAKLEDSAVYLCATGQGRYEQYFGPGTRLTVT.

The chain has TRBV5-5 and TRBJ2-1; 10 bases align to TRBD2. CDR3 length: 16 amino acids. Germline V gene data show CDR1 as SGHKS and CDR2 as YYEKEE (reference sequence). V was clipped by 4 bases and J by 6 bases; unmatched bases: 10. The CDR3 is CASSPVVAGGVNEQFF. The CDR3 DNA is TGTGCCAGCAGCCCCGTAGTAGCGGGGGGCGTCAATGAGCAGTTCTTC.